This T cell receptor beta chain was retrieved from a study of cytomegalovirus exposure and HLA in healthy donors. 60 Vbeta and 13 Jbeta primers were used in PCR. TCRdb's table, derived via immunoSEQ multiplex PCR, lists solely in-frame clones and lacks some. The sample has fewer than 250,000 clones, about 87% seen once. The ends were cut back, 5 bases at V and 0 bases at J, with 10 bases in the middle. The length of the CDR3 is 15 residues. Germline CDR1 MNHEY, CDR2 SVGAGI. The sequence was collected from a man aged 30 to 39 in good health and CMV-seronegative. The rearrangement uses TRBV6-5 and TRBJ2-2, with D perhaps matching TRBD2 (6 bases). Specimen: PBMCs. As DNA, the CDR3 is TGTGCCAGCAGTAATGGGACTCCGAACACCGGGGAGCTGTTTTTT. It encodes CASSNGTPNTGELFF.